The subject of this entry is one TCR beta chain. Sequenced by immunoSEQ multiplex PCR; TCRdb stores in-frame clones only, minus some. The repertoire has some 260,000 clones, around 90% of them found once; the top ten carry around 9.6%. CDR3 size: 14 residues. V shed 6 bases, J shed 1 base, and the junction held 3 bases outside the gene matches. The germline CDR1 and CDR2 sequences are LNHDA and SQIVND (reference sequence). These data originate in a study of blood T cell repertoires in COVID-19. On the study more broadly: Nucleic acid was either cDNA or gDNA, and it came from T cells, B-cell-depleted T cells, or PBMCs.

The sample comprised peripheral blood. The receptor was isolated from a woman in her 70s with COVID-19, enrolled during active disease. The chain recombines TRBV19 with TRBJ1-5, with 7 nucleotides matching TRBD1. The CDR3 region has the DNA TGTGCCAGTAGCAGACAGGGAAGCAATCAGCCCCAGCATTTT. It yields the protein CASSRQGSNQPQHF.